Sequencing of this T cell receptor beta chain was carried out in a study of T cells after yellow fever vaccination. General study findings and limits: Reappearance after the booster was observed for most primary-vaccination clones (roughly 95% CD4, approximately 90% CD8). It was a small share of clonotypes that appeared in both CD4 and CD8 compartments.

V lost 2 bases and J 3 bases, leaving 15 bases between the germline ends. Germline CDR1 SQVTM, CDR2 ANQGSEA. The CDR3 is made up of 15 amino acids. UMIs were added to TCR cDNA along with a universal primer site when it was made by 5'RACE template switching. A single record per CDR3 protein comes from TCRdb applying MiXCR to the 5' RACE reads. The data show 250,000 to 350,000 distinct CDR3 sequences, 8.5% to 10% seen once. About this clonotype itself: Its antigen is currently unknown.

The source of this sequence is a man aged 18 to 30 who received the YFV17D yellow fever vaccine. The V and J genes are TRBV29-1 and TRBJ2-3, with D possibly being TRBD2 (6 bases). The specimen was CD4+ T cells sorted from PBMCs, collected 5 days after the yellow fever booster vaccination. The CDR3 DNA follows: TGCAGCGTTGAATCGCCCCGGGGGAGTACAGATACGCAGTATTTT. Encoded protein: CSVESPRGSTDTQYF.